This TCR beta chain was identified in a study of a mutant IDH1 vaccine in newly diagnosed glioma. The CDR3 length is 16 residues. V shed 2 bases and J shed 7 bases, with 20 bases lying between them. Germline values: CDR1 MNHEY, CDR2 SVGAGI. Sequenced by immunoSEQ multiplex PCR; TCRdb stores in-frame clones only, minus some. The repertoire has over 50,000 clones, about nine tenths of them found once; the top ten carry about 4.6%. As regards this clone: Its antigen is as yet unknown.

The time point denotes: week 5, during vaccination. Every vaccination contained 300 ug of the mutant IDH1 20-mer peptide and was paired with topical imiquimod. Material: PBMCs, obtained from a glioma patient whose treatment included an IDH1 peptide vaccine. V and J are TRBV6-5 and TRBJ1-2; perhaps TRBD1 as D (6 bases). This clonotype originated in a woman aged 40 to 50 with glioma. The DNA of the CDR3 is TGTGCCAGCAGTTACCAACAGCAGGGGACCCTAGGTGGCTACACCTTC. This gives the protein CASSYQQQGTLGGYTF.